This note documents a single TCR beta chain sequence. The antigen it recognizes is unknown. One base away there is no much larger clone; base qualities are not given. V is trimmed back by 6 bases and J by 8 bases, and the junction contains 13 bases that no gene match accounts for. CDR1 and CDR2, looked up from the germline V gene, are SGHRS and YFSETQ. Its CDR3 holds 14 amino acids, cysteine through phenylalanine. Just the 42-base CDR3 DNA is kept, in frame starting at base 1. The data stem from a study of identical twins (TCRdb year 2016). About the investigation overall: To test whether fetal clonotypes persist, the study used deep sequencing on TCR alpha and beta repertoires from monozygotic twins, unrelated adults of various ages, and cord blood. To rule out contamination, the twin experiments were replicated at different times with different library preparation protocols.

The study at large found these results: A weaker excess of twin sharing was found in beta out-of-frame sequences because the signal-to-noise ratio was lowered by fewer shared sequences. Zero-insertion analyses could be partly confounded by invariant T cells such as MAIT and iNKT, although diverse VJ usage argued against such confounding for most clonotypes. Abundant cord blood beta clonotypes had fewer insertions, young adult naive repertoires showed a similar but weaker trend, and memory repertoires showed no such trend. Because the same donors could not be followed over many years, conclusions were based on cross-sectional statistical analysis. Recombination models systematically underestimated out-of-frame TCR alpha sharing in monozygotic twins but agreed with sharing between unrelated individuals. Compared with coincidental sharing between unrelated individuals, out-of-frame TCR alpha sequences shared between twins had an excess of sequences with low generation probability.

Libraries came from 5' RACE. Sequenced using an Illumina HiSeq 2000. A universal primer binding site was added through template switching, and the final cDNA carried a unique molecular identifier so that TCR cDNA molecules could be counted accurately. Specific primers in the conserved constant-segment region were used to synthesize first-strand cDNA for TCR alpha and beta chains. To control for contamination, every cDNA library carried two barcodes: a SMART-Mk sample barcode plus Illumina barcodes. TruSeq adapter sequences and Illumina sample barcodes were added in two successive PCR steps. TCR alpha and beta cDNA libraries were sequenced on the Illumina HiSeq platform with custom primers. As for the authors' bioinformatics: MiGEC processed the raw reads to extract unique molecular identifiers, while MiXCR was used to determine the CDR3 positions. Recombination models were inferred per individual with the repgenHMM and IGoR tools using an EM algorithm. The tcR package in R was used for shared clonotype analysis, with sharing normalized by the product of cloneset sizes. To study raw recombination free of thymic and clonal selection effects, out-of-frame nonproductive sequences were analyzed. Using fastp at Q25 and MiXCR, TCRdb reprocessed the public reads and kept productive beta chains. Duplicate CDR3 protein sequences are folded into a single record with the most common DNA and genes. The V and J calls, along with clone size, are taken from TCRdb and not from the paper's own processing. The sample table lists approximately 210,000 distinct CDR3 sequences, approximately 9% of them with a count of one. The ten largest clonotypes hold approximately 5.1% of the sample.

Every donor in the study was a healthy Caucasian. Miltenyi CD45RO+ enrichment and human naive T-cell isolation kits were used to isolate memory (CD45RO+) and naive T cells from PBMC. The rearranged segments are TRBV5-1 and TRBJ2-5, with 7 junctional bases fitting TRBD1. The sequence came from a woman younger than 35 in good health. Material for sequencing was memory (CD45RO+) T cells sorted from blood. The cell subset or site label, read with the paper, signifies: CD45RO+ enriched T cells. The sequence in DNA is TGCGCCAGCAAGGCTACCCGGGACAGCATAACCCAGTACTTC. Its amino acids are CASKATRDSITQYF.